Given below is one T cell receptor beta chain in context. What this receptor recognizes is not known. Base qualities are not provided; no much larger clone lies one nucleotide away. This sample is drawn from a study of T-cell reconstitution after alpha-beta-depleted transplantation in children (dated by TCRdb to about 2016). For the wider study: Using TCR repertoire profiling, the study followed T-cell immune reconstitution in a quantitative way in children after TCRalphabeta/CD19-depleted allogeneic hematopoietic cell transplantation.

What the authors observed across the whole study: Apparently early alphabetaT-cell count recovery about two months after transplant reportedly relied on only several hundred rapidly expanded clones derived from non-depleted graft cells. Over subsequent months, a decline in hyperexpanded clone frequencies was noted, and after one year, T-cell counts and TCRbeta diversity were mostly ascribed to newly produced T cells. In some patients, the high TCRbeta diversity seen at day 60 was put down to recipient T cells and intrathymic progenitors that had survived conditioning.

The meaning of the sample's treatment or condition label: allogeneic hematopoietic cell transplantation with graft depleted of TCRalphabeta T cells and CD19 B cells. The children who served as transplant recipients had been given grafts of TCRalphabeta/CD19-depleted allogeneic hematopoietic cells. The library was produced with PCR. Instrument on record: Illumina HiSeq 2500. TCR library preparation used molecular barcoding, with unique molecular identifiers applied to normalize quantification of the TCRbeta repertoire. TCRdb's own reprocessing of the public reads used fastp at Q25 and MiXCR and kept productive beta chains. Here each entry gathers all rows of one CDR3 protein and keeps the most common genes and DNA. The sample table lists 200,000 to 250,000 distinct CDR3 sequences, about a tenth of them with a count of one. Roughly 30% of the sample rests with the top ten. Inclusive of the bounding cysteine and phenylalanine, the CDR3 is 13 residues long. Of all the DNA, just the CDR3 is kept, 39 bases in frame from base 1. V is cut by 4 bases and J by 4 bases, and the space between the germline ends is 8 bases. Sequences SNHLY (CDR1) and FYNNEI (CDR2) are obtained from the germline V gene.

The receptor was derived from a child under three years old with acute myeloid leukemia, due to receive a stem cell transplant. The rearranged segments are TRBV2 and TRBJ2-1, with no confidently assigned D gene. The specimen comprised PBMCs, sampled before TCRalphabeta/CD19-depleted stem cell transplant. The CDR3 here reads CASSVLRYNEQFF. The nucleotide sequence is TGTGCCAGCAGTGTTTTGCGGTACAATGAGCAGTTCTTC.